A selection of T cell receptor beta chains follows, all from one sample in a study of human thymus T cells. Measured with immunoSEQ multiplex PCR; TCRdb has only the in-frame clones, and not every one. Among about 44,000 clones listed, around 94% were seen once. Sequencing input: blood. The source of these receptors is a boy less than two years old with a congenital heart defect but otherwise immunologically healthy. CDR3s include the opening cysteine and the closing phenylalanine or tryptophan. D genes are given only for firm matches. Expanded clones get a size class; other rows say once, few or many, or leave the size out.

12,TRBJ2-1,-,TRBV25-1,-,CASSIGGTEQFF,TGTGCCAGCAGCATAGGTGGGACAGAGCAGTTCTTC
16,TRBJ2-7,few,TRBV6-6,-,CASSYSIGKAAYEQYF,TGTGCCAGCAGTTACTCGATAGGGAAAGCGGCCTACGAGCAGTACTTC
16,TRBJ2-2,-,TRBV5-4,TRBD1,CASSLGGTGGTGELFF,TGTGCCAGCAGCTTGGGAGGGACAGGGGGCACCGGGGAGCTGTTTTTT
12,TRBJ1-2,-,TRBV2,-,CASSMDSYGYTF,TGTGCCAGCAGTATGGACAGCTATGGCTACACCTTC
13,TRBJ1-1,-,TRBV5-1,-,CASSLAGNTEAFF,TGCGCCAGCAGCTTGGCCGGCAACACTGAAGCTTTCTTT
15,TRBJ2-1,-,TRBV27,TRBD1,CASSLKTGASNEQFF,TGTGCCAGCAGTTTAAAGACAGGGGCATCCAATGAGCAGTTCTTC
13,TRBJ2-7,-,TRBV18,TRBD1,CASGTGGFYEQYF,TGTGCCAGCGGGACAGGGGGTTTCTACGAGCAGTACTTC
16,TRBJ2-3,-,TRBV27,TRBD1,CASSFPGTGGSDTQYF,TGTGCCAGCAGTTTCCCCGGGACAGGGGGCTCAGATACGCAGTATTTT
16,TRBJ2-1,-,TRBV7-3,-,CASSLTPTSSYNEQFF,TGTGCCAGCAGCTTAACACCGACTAGCTCCTACAATGAGCAGTTCTTC
14,TRBJ1-2,-,TRBV4-3,TRBD1,CASSQERTGYGYTF,TGCGCCAGCAGCCAAGAGAGGACAGGGTATGGCTACACCTTC
15,TRBJ1-1,-,TRBV28,TRBD1,CASMRQGAWYTEAFF,TGTGCCAGCATGAGACAGGGGGCGTGGTACACTGAAGCTTTCTTT